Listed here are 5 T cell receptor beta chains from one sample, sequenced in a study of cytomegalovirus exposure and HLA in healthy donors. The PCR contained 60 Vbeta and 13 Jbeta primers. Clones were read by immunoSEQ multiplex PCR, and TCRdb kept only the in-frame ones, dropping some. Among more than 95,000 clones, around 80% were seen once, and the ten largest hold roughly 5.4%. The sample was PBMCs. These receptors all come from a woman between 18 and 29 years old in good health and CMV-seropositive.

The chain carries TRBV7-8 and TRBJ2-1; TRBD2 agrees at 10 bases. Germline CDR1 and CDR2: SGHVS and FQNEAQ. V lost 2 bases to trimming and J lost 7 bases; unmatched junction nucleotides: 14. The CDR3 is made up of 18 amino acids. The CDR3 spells CASSLRPLVAGGLNEQFF. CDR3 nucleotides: TGTGCCAGCAGCTTAAGGCCATTGGTAGCGGGAGGTTTGAATGAGCAGTTCTTC. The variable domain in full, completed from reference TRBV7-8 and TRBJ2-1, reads GAGVSQSPRYKVAKRGQDVALRCDPISGHVSLFWYQQALGQGPEFLTYFQNEAQLDKSGLPSDRFFAERPEGSVSTLKIQRTQQEDSAVYLCASSLRPLVAGGLNEQFFGPGTRLTVL.

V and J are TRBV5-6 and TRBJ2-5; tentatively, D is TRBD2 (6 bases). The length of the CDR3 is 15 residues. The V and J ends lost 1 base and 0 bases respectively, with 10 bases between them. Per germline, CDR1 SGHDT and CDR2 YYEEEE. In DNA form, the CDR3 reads TGTGCCAGCAGCTTGAGGCTAGCGTACCAAGAGACCCAGTACTTC. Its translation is CASSLRLAYQETQYF.

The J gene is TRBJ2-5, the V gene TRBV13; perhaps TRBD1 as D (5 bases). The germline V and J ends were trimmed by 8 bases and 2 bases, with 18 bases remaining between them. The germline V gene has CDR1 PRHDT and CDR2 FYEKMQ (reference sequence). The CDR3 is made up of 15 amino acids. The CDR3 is CASQPASDRQETQYF. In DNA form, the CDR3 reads TGTGCCAGCCAACCGGCTTCCGACAGACAAGAGACCCAGTACTTC.

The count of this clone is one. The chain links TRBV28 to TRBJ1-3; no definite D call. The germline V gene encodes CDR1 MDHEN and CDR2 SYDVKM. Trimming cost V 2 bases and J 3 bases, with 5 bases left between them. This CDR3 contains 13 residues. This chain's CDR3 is CASSLRGGNTIYF. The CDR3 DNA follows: TGTGCCAGCAGTTTACGGGGTGGAAACACCATATATTTT.

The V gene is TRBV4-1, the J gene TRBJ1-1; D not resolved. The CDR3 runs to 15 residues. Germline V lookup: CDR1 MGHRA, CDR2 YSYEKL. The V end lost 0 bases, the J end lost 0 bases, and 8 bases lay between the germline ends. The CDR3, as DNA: TGCGCCAGCAGCCAAGAAGCAAACTTGAACACTGAAGCTTTCTTT. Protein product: CASSQEANLNTEAFF.